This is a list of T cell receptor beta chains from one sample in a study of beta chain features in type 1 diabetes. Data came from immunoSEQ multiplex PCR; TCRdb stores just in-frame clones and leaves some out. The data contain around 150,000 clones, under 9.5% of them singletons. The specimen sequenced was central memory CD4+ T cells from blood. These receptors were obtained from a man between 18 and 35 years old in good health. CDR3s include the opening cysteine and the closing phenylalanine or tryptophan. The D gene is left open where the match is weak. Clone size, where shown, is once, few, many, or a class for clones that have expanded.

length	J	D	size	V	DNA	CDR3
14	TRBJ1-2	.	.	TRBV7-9	TGTGCCAGCAGCTTCCGGGGATGGATAGATGGCTACACCTTC	CASSFRGWIDGYTF
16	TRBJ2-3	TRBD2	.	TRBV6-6	TGTGCCAGCCGAACCACCGGGGGGAGGGCAGCAGATACGCAGTATTTT	CASRTTGGRAADTQYF
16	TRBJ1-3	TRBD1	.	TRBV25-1	TGTGCCAGCAGTGAGGTGGGACAGACCTCTGGAAACACCATATATTTT	CASSEVGQTSGNTIYF
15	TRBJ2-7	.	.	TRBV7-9	TGTGCCAGCAGCGACAGAAGGACAAGAGCGGGCGAGCAGTACTTC	CASSDRRTRAGEQYF
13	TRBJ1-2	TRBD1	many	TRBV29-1	TGCAGCGTTGAAAGGAGGGGGCGATCGGGCTACACCTTC	CSVERRGRSGYTF
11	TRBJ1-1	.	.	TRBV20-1	TGCAGTGCTTCAGGACGGGATGAAGCTTTCTTT	CSASGRDEAFF
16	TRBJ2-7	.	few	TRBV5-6	TGTGCCAGCCAACGCATTACAAGTTCATCGAGAGGCGAGCAGTACTTC	CASQRITSSSRGEQYF
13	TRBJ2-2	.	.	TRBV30	TGTGCCTGGAAAACAGGGAACACCGGGGAGCTGTTTTTT	CAWKTGNTGELFF
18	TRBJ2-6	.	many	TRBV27	TGTGCCAGCATGGGTGGGGGGGCACCCTGGACTGGGGCCAACGTCCTGACTTTC	CASMGGGAPWTGANVLTF
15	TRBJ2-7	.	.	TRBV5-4	TGTGCCAGCAGCTCGGGGGGGGACAGCTCCTACGAGCAGTACTTC	CASSSGGDSSYEQYF
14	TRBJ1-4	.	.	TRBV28	TGTGCCAGCAGCCCCCCGCGTCGGAGTGAAAAACTGTTTTTT	CASSPPRRSEKLFF
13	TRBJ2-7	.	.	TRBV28	TGTGCCAGCAGGTCCGGGAGAATACGCGAGCAGTACTTC	CASRSGRIREQYF
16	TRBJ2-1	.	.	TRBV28	TGTGCCAGCACCCCCTCCGGGGGAGTATCCTACAATGAGCAGTTCTTC	CASTPSGGVSYNEQFF
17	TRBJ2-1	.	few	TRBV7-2	TGTGCCAGCAGCTTAGCGGCTCGGGGGAAGATTGACAATGAGCAGTTCTTC	CASSLAARGKIDNEQFF
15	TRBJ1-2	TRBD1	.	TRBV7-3	TGTGCCAGCAGCTTCTCAGAGGGGGCCCGGTATGGCTACACCTTC	CASSFSEGARYGYTF
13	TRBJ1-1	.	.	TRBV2	TGTGCCAGCAGTGATGCGGGGAGCTCTGAAGCTTTCTTT	CASSDAGSSEAFF